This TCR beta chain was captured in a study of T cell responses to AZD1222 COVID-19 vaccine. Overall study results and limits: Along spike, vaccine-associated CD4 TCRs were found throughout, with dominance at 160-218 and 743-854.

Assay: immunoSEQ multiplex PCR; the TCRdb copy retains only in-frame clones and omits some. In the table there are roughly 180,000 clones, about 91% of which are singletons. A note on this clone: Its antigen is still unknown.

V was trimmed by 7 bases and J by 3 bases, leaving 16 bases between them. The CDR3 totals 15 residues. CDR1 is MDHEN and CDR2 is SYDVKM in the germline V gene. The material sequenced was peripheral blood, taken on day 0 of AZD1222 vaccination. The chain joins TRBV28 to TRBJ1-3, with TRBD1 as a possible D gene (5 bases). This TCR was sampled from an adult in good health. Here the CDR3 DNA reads TGTGCCAGCACCCCCGCGAGGGGAAGTGGAAACACCATATATTTT. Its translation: CASTPARGSGNTIYF.